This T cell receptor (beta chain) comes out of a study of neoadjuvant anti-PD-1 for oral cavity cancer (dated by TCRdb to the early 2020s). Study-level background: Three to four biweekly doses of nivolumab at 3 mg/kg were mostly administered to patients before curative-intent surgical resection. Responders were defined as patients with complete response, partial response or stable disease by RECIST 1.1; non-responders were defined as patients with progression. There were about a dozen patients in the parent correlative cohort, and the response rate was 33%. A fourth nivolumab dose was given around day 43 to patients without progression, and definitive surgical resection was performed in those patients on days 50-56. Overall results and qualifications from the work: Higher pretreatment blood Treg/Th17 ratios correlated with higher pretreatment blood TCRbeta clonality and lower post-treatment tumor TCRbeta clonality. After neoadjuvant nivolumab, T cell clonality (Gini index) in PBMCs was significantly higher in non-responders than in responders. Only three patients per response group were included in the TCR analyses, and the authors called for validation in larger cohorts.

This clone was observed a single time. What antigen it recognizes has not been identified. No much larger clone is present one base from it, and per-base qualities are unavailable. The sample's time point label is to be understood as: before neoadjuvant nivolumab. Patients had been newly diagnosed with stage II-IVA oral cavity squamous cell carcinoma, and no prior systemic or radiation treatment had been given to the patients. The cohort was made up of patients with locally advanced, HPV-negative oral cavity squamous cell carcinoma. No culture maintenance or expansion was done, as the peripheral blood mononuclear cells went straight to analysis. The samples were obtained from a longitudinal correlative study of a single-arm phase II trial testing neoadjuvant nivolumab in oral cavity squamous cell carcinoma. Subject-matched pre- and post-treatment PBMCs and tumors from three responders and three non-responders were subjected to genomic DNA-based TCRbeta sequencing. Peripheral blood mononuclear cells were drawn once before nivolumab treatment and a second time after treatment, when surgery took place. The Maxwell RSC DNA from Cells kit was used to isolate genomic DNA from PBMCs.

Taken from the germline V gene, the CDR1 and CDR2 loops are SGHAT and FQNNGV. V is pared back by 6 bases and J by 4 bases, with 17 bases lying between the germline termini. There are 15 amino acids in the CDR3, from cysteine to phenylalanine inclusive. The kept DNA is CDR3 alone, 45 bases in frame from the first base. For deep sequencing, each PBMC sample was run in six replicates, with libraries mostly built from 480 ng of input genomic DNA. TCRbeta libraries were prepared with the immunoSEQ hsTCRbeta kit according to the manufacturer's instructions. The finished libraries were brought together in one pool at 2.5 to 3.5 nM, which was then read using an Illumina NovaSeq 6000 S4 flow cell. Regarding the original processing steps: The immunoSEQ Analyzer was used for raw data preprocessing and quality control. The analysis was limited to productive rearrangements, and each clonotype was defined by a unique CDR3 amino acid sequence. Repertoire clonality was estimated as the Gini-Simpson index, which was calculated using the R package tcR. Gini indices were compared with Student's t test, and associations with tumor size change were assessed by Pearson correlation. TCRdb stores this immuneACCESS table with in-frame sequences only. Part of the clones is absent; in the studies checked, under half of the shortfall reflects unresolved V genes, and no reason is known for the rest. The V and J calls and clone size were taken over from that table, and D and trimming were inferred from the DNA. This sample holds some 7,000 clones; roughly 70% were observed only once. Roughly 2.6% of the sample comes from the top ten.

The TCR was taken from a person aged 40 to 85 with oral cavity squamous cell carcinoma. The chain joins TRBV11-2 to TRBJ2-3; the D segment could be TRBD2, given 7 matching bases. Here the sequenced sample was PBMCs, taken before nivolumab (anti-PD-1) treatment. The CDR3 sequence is CASSYSPGGPDTQYF. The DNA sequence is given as TGTGCCAGCAGTTATTCCCCCGGGGGGCCAGATACGCAGTATTTT. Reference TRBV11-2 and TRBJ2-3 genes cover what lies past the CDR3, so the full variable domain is EAGVAQSPRYKIIEKRQSVAFWCNPISGHATLYWYQQILGQGPKLLIQFQNNGVVDDSQLPKDRFSAERLKGVDSTLKIQPAKLEDSAVYLCASSYSPGGPDTQYFGPGTRLTVL.